Sequencing of this T cell receptor beta chain was carried out in a study of T cell changes during pregnancy in multiple sclerosis. Only a few counts were recorded for this clone. The table came from immunoSEQ multiplex PCR; TCRdb's copy has only in-frame clones and leaves some out. The sample has roughly 53,000 clones, about nine tenths seen once; the top ten hold less than 4%. Trimming pared 5 bases from V and 0 bases from J, leaving 7 bases between. CDR3 length: 14 amino acids. The germline V gene has CDR1 WNHNN and CDR2 SYGVQD (reference sequence). The receptor comes from a female donor with multiple sclerosis, enrolled in a pregnancy study. Sequences were derived from CD8+ T cells from peripheral blood mononuclear cells, sampled before pregnancy. The chain uses TRBV10-1 and TRBJ2-2; D not resolved. CDR3 region: CASSSTANTGELFF. CDR3 sequence (DNA): TGCGCCAGCAGTTCAACTGCGAACACCGGGGAGCTGTTTTTT.